This T cell receptor (beta chain) was sequenced during a study of blood T cell repertoires in COVID-19. Repertoires were generated with immunoSEQ multiplex PCR, while TCRdb's copy carries only in-frame clones and drops some. The sample lists 220,000 or so clones, approximately 84% seen once, with about 2% in the top ten. The CDR3 runs to 13 residues. V trimming: 3 bases; J trimming: 6 bases; junction bases outside the gene matches: 3. In germline, CDR1 is SGHTA, CDR2 FQGNSA. This clone was detected once. The receptor's source is a woman over 75 with acute or convalescent COVID-19. The chain is built from TRBV7-2 and TRBJ2-7; 9 bases agree with TRBD2. Specimen: peripheral blood. The CDR3 nucleotides are TGTGCCAGCAGCTTTGCGGGAGGGCGCGAGCAGTACTTC. Its protein is CASSFAGGREQYF.